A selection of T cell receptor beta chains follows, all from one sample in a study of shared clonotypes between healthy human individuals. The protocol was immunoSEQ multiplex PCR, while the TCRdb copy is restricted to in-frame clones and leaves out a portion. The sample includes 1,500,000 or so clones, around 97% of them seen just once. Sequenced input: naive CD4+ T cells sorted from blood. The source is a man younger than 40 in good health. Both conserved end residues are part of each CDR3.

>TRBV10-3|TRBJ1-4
CAIRPRGGEKLFF
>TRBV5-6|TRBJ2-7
CASSHRARNEQYF
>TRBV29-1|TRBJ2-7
CSVERLGHPTYEQYF
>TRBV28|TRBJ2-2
CASSSPSTGELFF
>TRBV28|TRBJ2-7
CASSRSGARLYEQYF
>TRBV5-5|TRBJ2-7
CASSSGEASPFYEQYF
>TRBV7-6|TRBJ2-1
CASSLPGIYNEQFF
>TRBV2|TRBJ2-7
CASFERFSGTSGRLLSYEQYF
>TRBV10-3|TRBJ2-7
CAISERQVGGEQYF
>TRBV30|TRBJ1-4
CAWTRDRGNEKLFF
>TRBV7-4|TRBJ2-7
CASSSHYYEQYF